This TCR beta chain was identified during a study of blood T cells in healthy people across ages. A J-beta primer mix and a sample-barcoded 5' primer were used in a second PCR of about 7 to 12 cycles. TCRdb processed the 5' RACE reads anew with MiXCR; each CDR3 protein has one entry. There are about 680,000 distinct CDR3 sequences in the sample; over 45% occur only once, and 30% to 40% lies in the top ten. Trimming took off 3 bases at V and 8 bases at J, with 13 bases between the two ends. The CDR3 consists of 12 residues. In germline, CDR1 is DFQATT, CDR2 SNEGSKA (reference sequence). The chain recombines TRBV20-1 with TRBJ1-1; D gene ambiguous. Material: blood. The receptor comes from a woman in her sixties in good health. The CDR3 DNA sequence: TGCAGTGCTAGGGAACCCTTGACGGAAGCTTTCTTT. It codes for CSAREPLTEAFF.